These 29 T cell receptor beta chains came from one sample sequenced in a study of shared clonotypes between healthy human individuals. Here immunoSEQ multiplex PCR was the method, and the copy in TCRdb shows in-frame clones only, minus some. The sample includes approximately 250,000 clones, about 65% of them seen just once. Sequenced sample: memory CD4+ T cells sorted from blood. Sample subset: CD45RA-negative fraction. The receptors were gathered from a man aged 30 to 39 in good health.

The J gene is TRBJ1-3, the V gene TRBV29-1; D remains unclear. Germline V gives CDR1 SQVTM, CDR2 ANQGSEA. The CDR3 runs to 13 residues. V was cut by 3 bases and J by 0 bases, with 6 bases left in between. In DNA, the CDR3 is TGCAGCGTTGAGCTGGACTCTGGAAACACCATATATTTT. Its translation is CSVELDSGNTIYF.

This sequence joins TRBV9 and TRBJ2-3; a possible D gene is TRBD2 (6 bases). Germline V gives CDR1 SGDLS, CDR2 YYNGEE. This CDR3 has 15 amino acids. Trimming stripped 4 bases from V and 0 bases from J, with 12 bases between. The chain's CDR3 is CASSLDGTSTDTQYF. In DNA form, the CDR3 reads TGTGCCAGCAGCCTGGACGGGACTAGCACAGATACGCAGTATTTT.

This clone was seen a few times. The V call is TRBV6-6, the J call TRBJ1-1; D is uncertain. V gave up 9 bases and J gave up 4 bases, with 15 bases separating them. Germline CDR1 reads MNHNY; CDR2 reads SVGAGI (reference sequence). This CDR3 comprises 13 residues. The CDR3 sequence is CASQIGFGTEAFF. CDR3 in DNA: TGTGCCAGTCAGATCGGGTTCGGCACTGAAGCTTTCTTT.

The chain carries TRBV7-7 and TRBJ2-5; 9 bases are shared with TRBD2. Germline values: CDR1 SSHAT, CDR2 FNYEAQ (reference sequence). V lost 4 bases and J lost 5; bases outside the gene matches: 11. The CDR3 has 16 residues. The CDR3 loop reads CASSSQAGTSWETQYF. In DNA, the CDR3 is TGTGCCAGCAGCTCCCAGGCCGGGACTAGCTGGGAGACCCAGTACTTC.

This clone was seen a handful of times. The rearrangement uses TRBV28 and TRBJ2-3; D gene uncertain. The germline V gene has CDR1 MDHEN and CDR2 SYDVKM. This CDR3 region has 21 residues. The ends were cut back, 2 bases at V and 2 bases at J, with 29 bases in the middle. The CDR3 loop reads CASSLGARLTDLLGDTDTQYF. The CDR3 bases are TGTGCCAGCAGTTTAGGCGCCCGACTGACCGACTTACTTGGGGACACAGATACGCAGTATTTT.

This chain connects TRBV28 to TRBJ1-5, with 7 bases fitting TRBD1. CDR3 size: 11 residues. From germline, CDR1 is MDHEN and CDR2 SYDVKM. With 5 bases clipped from V and 10 bases from J, the junction kept 2 bases outside the gene matches. The CDR3 sequence: CASSDRAPQHF. CDR3 DNA sequence: TGTGCCAGCAGTGACAGGGCCCCCCAGCATTTT.

The chain uses TRBV5-1 and TRBJ1-4; the D is unclear. Trimming shortened V by 4 bases and J by 0 bases, and 4 bases separated the two germline ends. CDR1 SGHRS and CDR2 YFSETQ come from the germline V gene. This CDR3 spans 13 amino acids. The CDR3 loop is CASSAATNEKLFF. The CDR3 DNA sequence: TGCGCCAGCAGCGCCGCAACTAATGAAAAACTGTTTTTT.

The chain is built from TRBV7-8 and TRBJ2-3; D is possibly TRBD2 (5 bases). V dropped 5 bases and J dropped 3 bases, with 9 bases sitting between them. The CDR3 sequence is 13 residues long. Germline loops: CDR1 SGHVS, CDR2 FQNEAQ. This CDR3 reads CASSPRGTDTQYF. The CDR3 DNA reads TGTGCCAGCAGCCCCCGCGGGACAGATACGCAGTATTTT. Using reference TRBV7-8 and TRBJ2-3 for the parts outside the CDR3, the full variable domain is GAGVSQSPRYKVAKRGQDVALRCDPISGHVSLFWYQQALGQGPEFLTYFQNEAQLDKSGLPSDRFFAERPEGSVSTLKIQRTQQEDSAVYLCASSPRGTDTQYFGPGTRLTVL.

The rearrangement links TRBV5-5 to TRBJ2-2; 8 bases fit TRBD2. The CDR3 contains 18 residues. V lost 1 base to trimming and J lost 0 bases; unmatched junction nucleotides: 8. Germline V gives CDR1 SGHKS, CDR2 YYEKEE (reference sequence). The CDR3 coding sequence is TGTGCCAGCAGCTTGATTCCAGCGGGAGTCGCGAACACCGGGGAGCTGTTTTTT. Translating it yields CASSLIPAGVANTGELFF.

The V gene is TRBV11-1, the J gene TRBJ2-5, with D unclear. Trimming shortened V by 2 bases and J by 4 bases, and 2 bases separated the two germline ends. There are 11 residues in the CDR3. Germline CDR1 is SGHAT and CDR2 is FQDESV (reference sequence). The CDR3 nucleotides read TGTGCCAGCAGCTTAATAGAGACCCAGTACTTC. Encoded protein: CASSLIETQYF.

This chain joins TRBV15 and TRBJ2-2; TRBD1 matches 10 bases. Germline V lookup: CDR1 LNHNV, CDR2 YYDKDF (reference sequence). This CDR3 spans 17 amino acids. The J segment lost 4 bases and the V segment lost 4 bases, leaving 9 bases of the junction unmatched. For the CDR3, the DNA is TGTGCCACCAGCACCGACAGGGGGCTTTCTTTCACCGGGGAGCTGTTTTTT. Amino acids: CATSTDRGLSFTGELFF.

This clone was seen just once. The CDR3 DNA reads TGCGCCAGCAGCCAAGACAGGGCCGTTAATGAAAAACTGTTTTTT. Its protein is CASSQDRAVNEKLFF. V gene TRBV4-3 combines with J gene TRBJ1-4, with D possibly TRBD1 on 5 matching bases. CDR3 size: 15 residues. Deletions cut 0 bases from V and 4 bases from J, with 9 bases between. The germline V gene encodes CDR1 LGHNA and CDR2 YSLEER.

This sequence joins TRBV18 and TRBJ1-4; D gene uncertain. Trimming removed 3 bases at V and 10 bases at J, with 15 bases between. Germline assignment: CDR1 KGHSH and CDR2 LQKENI. CDR3 length equals 14 residues. In DNA, the CDR3 is TGTGCCAGCTCACCGGAGAAACGATTGGGAAAACTGTTTTTT. Protein: CASSPEKRLGKLFF.

This chain joins TRBV15 and TRBJ2-7, with 7 bases fitting TRBD1. The ends lost 0 bases at V and 6 bases at J; junction bases unmatched: 8. The CDR3 runs to 15 residues. Germline values: CDR1 LNHNV, CDR2 YYDKDF (reference sequence). The DNA for the CDR3 is TGTGCCACCAGCAGAGATCGATTCTCAGGGGGCGAGCAGTACTTC. Protein product: CATSRDRFSGGEQYF.

Concerning this clone: Other DNA sequences from this sample encode an identical CDR3 as well. The rearrangement links TRBV29-1 to TRBJ2-7; tentative D call: TRBD2 (5 bases). V lost 4 bases and J lost 0, with 10 bases in between. From germline, CDR1 is SQVTM and CDR2 ANQGSEA. The CDR3 spans 13 residues. The CDR3 sequence is CSVVASSSYEQYF. CDR3 nucleotide sequence: TGCAGCGTTGTAGCGTCCAGCTCCTACGAGCAGTACTTC.

The chain couples TRBV7-6 to TRBJ2-7, with 7 bases identical to TRBD2. The CDR3 contains 14 residues. V trimming: 4 bases; J trimming: 9 bases; junction bases outside the gene matches: 12. Germline lookup yields CDR1 SGHVS and CDR2 FNYEAQ. The CDR3 region has the DNA TGTGCCAGCAGCTCTCACGCGGGAGTCCCCGTGCAGTACTTC. Protein product: CASSSHAGVPVQYF.

The chain is built from TRBV19 and TRBJ1-2; the D is unclear. Germline V gives CDR1 LNHDA, CDR2 SQIVND (reference sequence). This CDR3 spans 12 amino acids. The V end lost 7 bases, the J end lost 1 base, and 7 bases lay between the germline ends. The CDR3 bases are TGTGCCAGTAAAGGCAGTAACTATGGCTACACCTTC. Translation gives CASKGSNYGYTF.

Only a few counts were recorded for this clone. The chain couples TRBV6-4 to TRBJ2-6; D is perhaps TRBD2 (6 bases). CDR1 is MRHNA, CDR2 SNTAGT, per germline. Between the trimmed V and J ends, which lost 3 bases and 4 bases, there was a span of 10 bases. The CDR3 loop spans 15 amino acids. Written as DNA, the CDR3 is TGTGCCAGCAGTGAGGGGGGTACCGGGGCCAACGTCCTGACTTTC. Translated, it gives CASSEGGTGANVLTF.

The gene calls are TRBV4-1 and TRBJ2-1; D unclear. The CDR3 length is 15 residues. V lost 4 bases to trimming and J lost 6 bases, with 16 bases between them. Per germline, CDR1 MGHRA and CDR2 YSYEKL. CDR3 coding DNA: TGCGCCAGCAGCCGTGACCAAACGTGGGTCAATGAGCAGTTCTTC. Protein sequence: CASSRDQTWVNEQFF.

The V and J genes are TRBV7-2 and TRBJ2-7; D remains unclear. CDR3 size: 13 residues. V lost 8 bases and J 3 bases, leaving 14 bases between the germline ends. In germline, CDR1 is SGHTA, CDR2 FQGNSA. The CDR3: CASGKAQLYEQYF. CDR3 nucleotides: TGTGCCAGCGGCAAGGCTCAGCTCTACGAGCAGTACTTC. The full variable domain, in which reference TRBV7-2 and TRBJ2-7 provide the parts outside the CDR3, is GAGVSQSPSNKVTEKGKDVELRCDPISGHTALYWYRQSLGQGLEFLIYFQGNSAPDKSGLPSDRFSAERTGGSVSTLTIQRTQQEDSAVYLCASGKAQLYEQYFGPGTRLTVT.

The CDR3 DNA follows: TGTGCCAGCAGCCAAGATCTTCCCGTTGGGGTAGGGTCAGATACGCAGTATTTT. Translation: CASSQDLPVGVGSDTQYF. The V and J genes are TRBV4-2 and TRBJ2-3; D call uncertain. This CDR3 spans 18 amino acids. Trimming stripped 0 bases from V and 4 bases from J, with 20 bases between. Germline CDR1 reads LGHNA; CDR2 reads YNFKEQ.

The chain employs TRBV2 and TRBJ2-5; perhaps D is TRBD1 or TRBD2 (5 bases each). Germline V gene data show CDR1 as SNHLY and CDR2 as FYNNEI. V lost 5 bases and J lost 5, with 12 bases in between. The CDR3 loop spans 13 amino acids. In DNA, the CDR3 is TGTGCCAGCAGTTTCGGGGCTCGGGAGACCCAGTACTTC. Translating gives CASSFGARETQYF.

The sample holds a few counts of this clone. The chain links TRBV6-1 to TRBJ2-3, with 9 bases that match TRBD1. V shed 6 bases, J shed 14 bases, and the junction held 12 bases outside the gene matches. The CDR3 extends over 13 amino acids. CDR1 is MNHNS and CDR2 is SASEGT in the germline V gene. The CDR3 loop is CASRYTGTGSLYF. CDR3 DNA: TGTGCCAGCAGATACACCGGGACAGGGAGTTTGTATTTT.

This chain connects TRBV5-4 to TRBJ2-6, with no clear D. CDR1 is SGHNT and CDR2 is YYREEE in the germline V gene (reference sequence). The CDR3 covers 15 residues. Trimming took off 4 bases at V and 0 bases at J, with 8 bases between the two ends. The CDR3 is CASSRHLSGANVLTF. CDR3 nucleotide sequence: TGTGCCAGCAGCAGACACCTCTCTGGGGCCAACGTCCTGACTTTC.

The chain employs TRBV10-1 and TRBJ2-3, with 10 bases matching TRBD2. V dropped 5 bases and J dropped 2; count of bases not matched to a gene: 7. The CDR3 runs 16 residues. The V gene's germline CDR1 is WNHNN and CDR2 SYGVQD (reference sequence). CDR3 coding DNA: TGCGCCAGCAGTCCCCTAGCGGGAGATACCACAGATACGCAGTATTTT. Residues: CASSPLAGDTTDTQYF.

The chain couples TRBV5-1 to TRBJ2-7, with 8 bases aligning to TRBD2. This CDR3 is 18 amino acids long. Trimming removed 1 base from V and 2 bases from J; junction bases left unmatched: 14. Germline CDR1 SGHRS, CDR2 YFSETQ. CDR3 sequence (DNA): TGCGCCAGCAGCTTGAGGTCCCAAACTAGCGGAACCACCTACGAGCAGTACTTC. Protein sequence: CASSLRSQTSGTTYEQYF.

This rearrangement joins TRBV7-8 to TRBJ2-1, with D tentatively TRBD2 (6 bases). Germline lookup yields CDR1 SGHVS and CDR2 FQNEAQ. V was clipped by 5 bases and J by 0 bases, with 23 bases between them. This CDR3 region has 19 residues. The DNA for the CDR3 is TGTGCCAGCAGCACACCGGGCCCCTCCGTCGGGAGCTCCTACAATGAGCAGTTCTTC. This translates into CASSTPGPSVGSSYNEQFF.

The V and J genes are TRBV6-1 and TRBJ2-1; D is unclear. The CDR3 runs to 11 residues. CDR1 is MNHNS, CDR2 SASEGT, per germline. V lost 8 bases and J 5 bases, leaving 7 bases between the germline ends. As DNA, the CDR3 is TGTGCCAGCGCCCAGCACAATGAGCAGTTCTTC. Translated: CASAQHNEQFF.

This chain uses TRBV21-1 with TRBJ1-1; TRBD1 is the table's D call, not checked against the DNA. TRBV21-1 is annotated as a pseudogene. The CDR3 is 17 residues long. The chain's CDR3 is CASNVDRFDCEGTEAFF. CDR3 DNA: TGTGCCAGCAATGTGGACAGGTTTGATTGTGAAGGCACTGAAGCTTTCTTT.